These 16 T cell receptor beta chains share one sample of origin, sequenced in a study of shared clonotypes between healthy human individuals. Sequencing used immunoSEQ multiplex PCR; TCRdb keeps in-frame clones, though not all of them. The table includes around 510,000 clones, roughly 72% detected once. Sequenced sample: PBMCs. These receptors were obtained from a woman between 40 and 55 years old in good health. Some clones in this sample may be carry-over from other donors' samples.

The chain couples TRBV7-9 to TRBJ2-5; TRBD2 matches 13 bases. The J call may not be correct, given that the DNA end is closer to TRBJ2-7. CDR3 length: 15 residues. The germline V gene has CDR1 SEHNR and CDR2 FQNEAQ (reference sequence). The CDR3 loop reads CASSTRTSGSDEQYF. The CDR3 DNA follows: TGTGCCAGCAGCACCCGGACTAGCGGGAGCGACGAGCAGTACTTC.

Details on this clone: The likely explanation is a read error, given a far larger clone one base away. The rearrangement uses TRBV4-2 and TRBJ2-1, with no clear D. Per the germline V gene, CDR1 is LGHNA and CDR2 is YNFKEQ. CDR3 length: 15 residues. The CDR3 spells CASGQEASSYNEQFF. CDR3 nucleotide sequence: TGTGCCAGCGGCCAAGAGGCGAGCTCCTACAATGAGCAGTTCTTC.

This sequence joins TRBV20-1 and TRBJ2-1, with D possibly TRBD1 on 5 matching bases. The CDR3 sequence is 11 residues long. Trimming took off 4 bases at V and 8 bases at J, with 9 bases between the two ends. Germline-derived CDR1 and CDR2 are DFQATT and SNEGSKA (reference sequence). The CDR3 bases are TGCAGTGCTATTAGGGGTTATGAGCAGTTCTTC. This encodes CSAIRGYEQFF.

A few counts support this clone. The gene calls are TRBV19 and TRBJ2-2; 10 nucleotides align to TRBD1. The junction had 10 bases not matched to a gene; V was cut back by 9 bases and J by 6 bases. CDR1 is LNHDA, CDR2 SQIVND, per germline (reference sequence). The length of the CDR3 is 15 residues. CDR3 residues: CASSPGQGYSGELFF. The DNA for the CDR3 is TGTGCCAGCTCTCCGGGACAGGGGTATTCCGGGGAGCTGTTTTTT.

This clone has just a few counts. The V and J genes are TRBV19 and TRBJ2-2; 12 bases agree with TRBD2. CDR3 size: 15 residues. V dropped 7 bases and J dropped 6; count of bases not matched to a gene: 6. Germline V CDR1 and CDR2: LNHDA, SQIVND (reference sequence). CDR3 in amino acids: CASTVTSGSSGELFF. As DNA, the CDR3 is TGTGCCAGTACTGTGACTAGCGGGAGCTCCGGGGAGCTGTTTTTT.

This clone was recorded a few times. Additional DNA sequences in this sample encode the identical CDR3. The rearrangement uses TRBV5-1 and TRBJ1-5, with 11 positions matching TRBD1. V lost 4 bases to trimming and J lost 5 bases; unmatched junction nucleotides: 2. Germline values: CDR1 SGHRS, CDR2 YFSETQ. The CDR3 extends over 14 amino acids. Here the CDR3 reads CASSLGQGDQPQHF. In nucleotides, the CDR3 is TGCGCCAGCAGCCTGGGACAGGGGGATCAGCCCCAGCATTTT.

J is TRBJ1-6 and V is TRBV28; D perhaps matches TRBD1 (6 bases). Germline V gene data show CDR1 as MDHEN and CDR2 as SYDVKM. CDR3 size: 19 residues. V gave up 5 bases and J gave up 7 bases, with 27 bases separating them. As DNA, the CDR3 is TGTGCCAGCAGTCTCAAATCCCAAAAGACAGGTCCACGGAATTCACCCCTCCACTTT. This sequence encodes CASSLKSQKTGPRNSPLHF.

This clone occurred a few times. The J gene is TRBJ1-2, the V gene TRBV30; the match to TRBD1 covers 7 bases. The CDR3 length is 13 residues. V trimming: 0 bases; J trimming: 8 bases; junction bases outside the gene matches: 6. Germline V gene lookup returns CDR1 GTSNPN and CDR2 SVGIG (reference sequence). DNA for the CDR3: TGTGCCTGGAGTGTCGGACAGGCGGGGGGCTACACCTTC. Translation gives CAWSVGQAGGYTF.

Only one count was recorded for this clone. Other DNA sequences from this sample encode an identical CDR3 as well. The chain joins TRBV5-1 to TRBJ2-5; D remains unclear. Germline CDR1 reads SGHRS; CDR2 reads YFSETQ. The CDR3 has 15 residues. V was pared by 2 bases and J by 3 bases, with 14 bases between. CDR3 nucleotides: TGCGCCAGCAGCTTAGCAGGTACTATGGAAGAGACCCAGTACTTC. It translates to CASSLAGTMEETQYF. The variable domain in full, completed from reference TRBV5-1 and TRBJ2-5, reads KAGVTQTPRYLIKTRGQQVTLSCSPISGHRSVSWYQQTPGQGLQFLFEYFSETQRNKGNFPGRFSGRQFSNSRSEMNVSTLELGDSALYLCASSLAGTMEETQYFGPGTRLLVL.

V and J are TRBV10-1 and TRBJ2-3, with TRBD2 identical over 10 bases. Germline loops: CDR1 WNHNN, CDR2 SYGVQD (reference sequence). V trimming: 8 bases; J trimming: 1 base; junction bases outside the gene matches: 15. The CDR3 spans 18 residues. The chain's CDR3 is CASAPIGAGGPRTDTQYF. CDR3 in DNA: TGCGCCAGCGCCCCGATTGGAGCGGGAGGGCCCCGCACAGATACGCAGTATTTT.

DNA for the CDR3: TGTGCCAGCAGCTTAGGCCCGGGGGCCCAAGAGACCCAGTACTTC. The encoded protein is CASSLGPGAQETQYF. V is TRBV7-9 and J is TRBJ2-5; D may be TRBD1 or TRBD2 (6 bases each). Germline V CDR1 and CDR2: SEHNR, FQNEAQ (reference sequence). This CDR3 has 15 residues. Trimming removed 1 base at V and 1 base at J, with 10 bases between.

The V gene is TRBV30, the J gene TRBJ2-3; D uncertain. CDR1 and CDR2 from the germline V gene are GTSNPN and SVGIG (reference sequence). Trimming shortened V by 4 bases and J by 6 bases, and 8 bases separated the two germline ends. This CDR3 contains 11 residues. In nucleotides, the CDR3 is TGTGCCTGGAAGGAAGGGGATACGCAGTATTTT. Residues: CAWKEGDTQYF.

This chain joins TRBV28 and TRBJ2-7, with a possible D match to TRBD1 (5 bases). The CDR3 sequence is 11 residues long. CDR1 is MDHEN and CDR2 is SYDVKM in the germline V gene. Trimming took off 8 bases at V and 4 bases at J, with 9 bases between the two ends. For the CDR3, the DNA is TGTGCCAGCGGAAGGGGATACGAGCAGTACTTC. Encoded protein: CASGRGYEQYF.

With respect to this clone: A far larger clone differs by one base, so this is likely a read error. This CDR3 reads CASSLKRTDYGYIF. The CDR3 bases are TGTGCCAGCAGCTTAAAGCGGACAGACTATGGCTACATCTTC. The rearrangement links TRBV7-8 to TRBJ1-2; weak D call: TRBD1 (6 bases). CDR3 length equals 14 residues. The germline V gene encodes CDR1 SGHVS and CDR2 FQNEAQ.

This chain links TRBV18 with TRBJ1-2; 8 nucleotides match TRBD1. V was clipped by 3 bases and J by 4 bases; unmatched bases: 7. CDR3 length: 15 amino acids. The V gene's germline CDR1 is KGHSH and CDR2 LQKENI. The CDR3 loop reads CASSPPGQGAYGYTF. The DNA for the CDR3 is TGTGCCAGCTCACCCCCCGGGCAGGGGGCCTATGGCTACACCTTC. The full variable domain, completed using reference TRBV18 and TRBJ1-2, is NAGVMQNPRHLVRRRGQEARLRCSPMKGHSHVYWYRQLPEEGLKFMVYLQKENIIDESGMPKERFSAEFPKEGPSILRIQQVVRGDSAAYFCASSPPGQGAYGYTFGSGTRLTVV.

The sample holds one count of this clone. The J gene is TRBJ1-3, the V gene TRBV7-3; D may be TRBD1 (6 bases). CDR1 is SGHTA and CDR2 is FQGTGA in the germline V gene. The V end was cut by 2 bases, the J end by 0 bases, with 17 bases between. This CDR3 region has 18 residues. The CDR3 DNA reads TGTGCCAGCAGCTTAGGTTCACAGGGACTTCGCTCTGGAAACACCATATATTTT. It yields the protein CASSLGSQGLRSGNTIYF. Filled out from reference TRBV7-3 and TRBJ1-3, the complete variable domain reads GAGVSQTPSNKVTEKGKYVELRCDPISGHTALYWYRQSLGQGPEFLIYFQGTGAADDSGLPNDRFFAVRPEGSVSTLKIQRTERGDSAVYLCASSLGSQGLRSGNTIYFGEGSWLTVV.